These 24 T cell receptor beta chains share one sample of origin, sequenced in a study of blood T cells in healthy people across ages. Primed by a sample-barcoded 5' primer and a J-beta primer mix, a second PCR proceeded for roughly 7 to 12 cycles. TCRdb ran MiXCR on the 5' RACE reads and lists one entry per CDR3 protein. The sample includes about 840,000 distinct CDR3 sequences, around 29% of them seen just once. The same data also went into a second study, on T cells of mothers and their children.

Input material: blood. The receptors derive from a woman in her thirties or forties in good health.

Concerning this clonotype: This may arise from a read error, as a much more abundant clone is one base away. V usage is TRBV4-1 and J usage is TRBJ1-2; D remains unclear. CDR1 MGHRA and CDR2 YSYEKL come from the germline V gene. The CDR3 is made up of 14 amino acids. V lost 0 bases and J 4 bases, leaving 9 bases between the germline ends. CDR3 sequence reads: CASSQDLAIYGYTF. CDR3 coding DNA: TGCGCCAGCAGCCAAGATTTGGCTATCTATGGCTACACCTTC.

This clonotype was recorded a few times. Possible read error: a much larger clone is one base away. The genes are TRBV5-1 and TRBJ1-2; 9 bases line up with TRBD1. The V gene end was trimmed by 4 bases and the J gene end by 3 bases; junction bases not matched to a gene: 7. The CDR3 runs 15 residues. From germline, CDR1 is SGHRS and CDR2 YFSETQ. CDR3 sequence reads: CASSPNRGLDYGYTF. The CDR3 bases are TGCGCCAGCAGCCCCAACAGGGGGCTAGACTATGGCTACACCTTC.

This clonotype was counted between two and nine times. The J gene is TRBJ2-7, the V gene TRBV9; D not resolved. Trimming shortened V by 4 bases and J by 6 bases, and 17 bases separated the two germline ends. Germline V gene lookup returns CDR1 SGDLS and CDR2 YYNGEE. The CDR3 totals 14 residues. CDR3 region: CASSLTDTRTEQYF. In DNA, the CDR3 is TGTGCCAGCAGCCTCACTGACACAAGGACCGAGCAGTACTTC. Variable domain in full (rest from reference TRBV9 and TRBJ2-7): DSGVTQTPKHLITATGQRVTLRCSPRSGDLSVYWYQQSLDQGLQFLIQYYNGEERAKGNILERFSAQQFPDLHSELNLSSLELGDSALYFCASSLTDTRTEQYFGPGTRLTVT.

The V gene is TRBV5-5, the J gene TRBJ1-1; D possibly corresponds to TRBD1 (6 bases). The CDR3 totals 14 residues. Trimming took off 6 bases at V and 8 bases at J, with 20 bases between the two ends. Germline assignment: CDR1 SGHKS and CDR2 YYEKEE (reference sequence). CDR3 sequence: CASTLGGPPWEAFF. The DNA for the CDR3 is TGTGCCAGCACCCTAGGGGGACCGCCTTGGGAAGCTTTCTTT.

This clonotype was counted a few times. CDR3 sequence (DNA): TGCGCCAGCAGCCGGACTAGCGGGGGGCAGGGCACGCAGTATTTT. It is translated as CASSRTSGGQGTQYF. V and J are TRBV5-1 and TRBJ2-5; TRBD2 agrees at 14 bases. The end of the DNA aligns better with TRBJ2-3, so the J call may be wrong. The germline CDR1 and CDR2 sequences are SGHRS and YFSETQ. The length of the CDR3 is 15 residues.

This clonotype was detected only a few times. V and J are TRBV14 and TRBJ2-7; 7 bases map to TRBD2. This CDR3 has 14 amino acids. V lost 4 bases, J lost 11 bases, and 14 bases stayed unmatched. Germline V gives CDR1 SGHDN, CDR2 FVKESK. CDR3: CASSLGAGTPREYF. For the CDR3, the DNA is TGTGCCAGCAGCCTGGGAGCGGGGACCCCCCGGGAGTACTTC.

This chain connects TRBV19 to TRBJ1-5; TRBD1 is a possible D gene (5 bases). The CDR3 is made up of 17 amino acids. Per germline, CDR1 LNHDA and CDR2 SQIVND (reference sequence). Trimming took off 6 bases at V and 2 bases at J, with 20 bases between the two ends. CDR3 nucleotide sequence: TGTGCCAGTAGGGTCTTGTGGCAGGGCAAGGGCAATCAGCCCCAGCATTTT. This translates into CASRVLWQGKGNQPQHF.

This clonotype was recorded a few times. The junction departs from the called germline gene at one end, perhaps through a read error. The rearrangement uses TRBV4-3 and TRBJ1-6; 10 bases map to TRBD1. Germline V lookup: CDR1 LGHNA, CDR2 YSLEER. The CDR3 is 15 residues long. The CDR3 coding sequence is TGCGCCGGCAGCCGTGGACAGGGGGGCAATTCACCCCTCCACTTT. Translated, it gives CAGSRGQGGNSPLHF.

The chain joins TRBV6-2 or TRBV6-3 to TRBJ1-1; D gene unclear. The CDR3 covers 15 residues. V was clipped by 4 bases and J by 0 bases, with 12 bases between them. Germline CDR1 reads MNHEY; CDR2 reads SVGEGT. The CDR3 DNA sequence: TGTGCCAGCAGTTCCTCGGGTATGATGAACACTGAAGCTTTCTTT. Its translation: CASSSSGMMNTEAFF.

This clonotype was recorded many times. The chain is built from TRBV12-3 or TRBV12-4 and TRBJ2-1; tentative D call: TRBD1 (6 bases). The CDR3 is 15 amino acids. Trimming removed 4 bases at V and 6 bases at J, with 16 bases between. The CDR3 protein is CASSSRDRSLNEQFF. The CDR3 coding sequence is TGTGCCAGCAGTTCCCGAGACAGGTCCCTCAATGAGCAGTTCTTC.

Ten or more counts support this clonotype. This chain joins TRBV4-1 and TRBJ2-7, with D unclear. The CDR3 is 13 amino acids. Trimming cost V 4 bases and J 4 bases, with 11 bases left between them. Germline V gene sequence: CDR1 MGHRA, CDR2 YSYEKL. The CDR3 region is CASSPGSGYEQYF. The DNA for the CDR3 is TGCGCCAGCAGCCCGGGCTCCGGGTACGAGCAGTACTTC.

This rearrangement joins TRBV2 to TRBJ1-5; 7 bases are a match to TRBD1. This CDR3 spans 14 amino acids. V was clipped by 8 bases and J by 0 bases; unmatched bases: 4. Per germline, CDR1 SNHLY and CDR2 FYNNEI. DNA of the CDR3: TGTGCCAGCCAGACAGGGCTTAGCAATCAGCCCCAGCATTTT. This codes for CASQTGLSNQPQHF. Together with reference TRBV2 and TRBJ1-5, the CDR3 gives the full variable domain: EPEVTQTPSHQVTQMGQEVILRCVPISNHLYFYWYRQILGQKVEFLVSFYNNEISEKSEIFDDQFSVERPDGSNFTLKIRSTKLEDSAMYFCASQTGLSNQPQHFGDGTRLSIL.

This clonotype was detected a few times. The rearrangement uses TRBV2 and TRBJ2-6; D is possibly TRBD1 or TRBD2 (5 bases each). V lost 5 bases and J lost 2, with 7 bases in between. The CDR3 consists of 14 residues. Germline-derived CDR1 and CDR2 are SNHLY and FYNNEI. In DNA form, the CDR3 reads TGTGCCAGCAGTAAGGGACCTGGGGCCAACGTCCTGACTTTC. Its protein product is CASSKGPGANVLTF.

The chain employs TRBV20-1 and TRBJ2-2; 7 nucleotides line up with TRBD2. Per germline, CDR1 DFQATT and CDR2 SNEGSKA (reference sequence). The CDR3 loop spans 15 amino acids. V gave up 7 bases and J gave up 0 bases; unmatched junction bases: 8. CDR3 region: CSVLIGGTNTGELFF. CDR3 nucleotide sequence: TGCAGTGTCCTTATCGGGGGGACGAACACCGGGGAGCTGTTTTTT.

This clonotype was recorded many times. The CDR3 spells CASSQEKVASGGGGNEQFF. DNA of the CDR3: TGCGCCAGCAGCCAAGAGAAAGTTGCTAGCGGGGGGGGAGGCAATGAGCAGTTCTTC. This chain connects TRBV4-1 to TRBJ2-1; the match to TRBD2 covers 12 bases. CDR3 length equals 19 residues. With 0 bases clipped from V and 6 bases from J, the junction kept 12 bases outside the gene matches. Looked up from germline, CDR1 is MGHRA and CDR2 is YSYEKL.

The DNA for the CDR3 is TGTGCCACCTCGGAGGGGGCCCCCGGTTACGAGCAGTACTTC. It codes for CATSEGAPGYEQYF. V gene TRBV24-1 combines with J gene TRBJ2-7, with a tentative D call TRBD1 (7 bases). Germline V CDR1 and CDR2: KGHDR, SFDVKD. The CDR3 totals 14 residues. V shed 9 bases and J shed 4 bases, with 18 bases lying between them.

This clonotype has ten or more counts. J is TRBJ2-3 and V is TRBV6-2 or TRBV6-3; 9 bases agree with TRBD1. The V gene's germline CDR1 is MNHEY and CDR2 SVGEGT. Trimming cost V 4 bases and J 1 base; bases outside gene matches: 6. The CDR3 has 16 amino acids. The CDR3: CASSSYRGRGTDTQYF. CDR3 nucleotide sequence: TGTGCCAGCAGTTCGTACAGGGGGCGAGGCACAGATACGCAGTATTTT.

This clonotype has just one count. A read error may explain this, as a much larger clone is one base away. CDR3 loop: CASNPDPSSYNEQFF. CDR3 nucleotide sequence: TGTGCCAGCAACCCGGACCCGAGCTCCTACAATGAGCAGTTCTTC. The J gene is TRBJ2-1, the V gene TRBV5-6; D unresolved. CDR3 length: 15 amino acids. Trimming took off 6 bases at V and 0 bases at J, with 13 bases between the two ends. The germline CDR1 and CDR2 sequences are SGHDT and YYEEEE.

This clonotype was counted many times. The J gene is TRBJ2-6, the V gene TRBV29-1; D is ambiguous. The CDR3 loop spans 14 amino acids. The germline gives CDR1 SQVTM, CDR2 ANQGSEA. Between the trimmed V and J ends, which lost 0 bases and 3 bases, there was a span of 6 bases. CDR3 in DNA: TGCAGCGTTGAAGACCCGTTTGGGGCCAACGTCCTGACTTTC. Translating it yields CSVEDPFGANVLTF.

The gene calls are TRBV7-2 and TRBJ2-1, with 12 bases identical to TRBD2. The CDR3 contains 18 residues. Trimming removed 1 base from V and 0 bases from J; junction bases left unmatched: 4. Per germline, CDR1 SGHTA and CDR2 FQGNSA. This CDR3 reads CASSLVPSGGVSYNEQFF. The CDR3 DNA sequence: TGTGCCAGCAGCTTAGTCCCTAGCGGGGGGGTCTCCTACAATGAGCAGTTCTTC.

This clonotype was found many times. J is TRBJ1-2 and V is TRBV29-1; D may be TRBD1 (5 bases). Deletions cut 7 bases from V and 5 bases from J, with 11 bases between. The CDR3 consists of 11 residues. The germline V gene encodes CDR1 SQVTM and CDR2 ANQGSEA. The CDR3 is CSASTVYGYTF. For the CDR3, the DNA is TGCAGCGCCTCGACAGTATATGGCTACACCTTC.

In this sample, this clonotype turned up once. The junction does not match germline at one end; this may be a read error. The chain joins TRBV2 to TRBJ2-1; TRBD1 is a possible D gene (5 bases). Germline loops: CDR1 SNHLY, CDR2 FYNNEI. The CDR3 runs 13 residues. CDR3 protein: CASSADSNNEQIF. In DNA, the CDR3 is TGTGCCAGCAGTGCCGACAGCAACAATGAGCAGATCTTC.

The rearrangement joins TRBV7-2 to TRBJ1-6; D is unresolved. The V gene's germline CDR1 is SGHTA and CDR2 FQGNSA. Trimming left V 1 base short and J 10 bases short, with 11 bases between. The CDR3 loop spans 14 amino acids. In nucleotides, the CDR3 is TGTGCCAGCAGCTTAGTACACAGTCAATCACCCCTCCACTTT. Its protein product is CASSLVHSQSPLHF.

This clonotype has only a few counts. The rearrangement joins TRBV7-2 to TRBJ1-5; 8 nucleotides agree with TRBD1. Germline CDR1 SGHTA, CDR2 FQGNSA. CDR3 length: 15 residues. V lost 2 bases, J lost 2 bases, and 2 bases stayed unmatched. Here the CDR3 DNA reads TGTGCCAGCAGCTTAACGACAGGGGGCAATCAGCCCCAGCATTTT. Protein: CASSLTTGGNQPQHF.